This T cell receptor (beta chain) emerged from a study of blood T cell repertoires in COVID-19. Whole-study context: Donors in the United States, Italy and Spain gave samples during acute or convalescent COVID-19.

Assay: immunoSEQ multiplex PCR; the TCRdb copy retains only in-frame clones and omits some. Of 150,000 to 200,000 clones in the sample, 82% were seen once. Seattle researchers signed up patients amid active infection and tracked them longitudinally. With respect to this clone: Different DNA sequences within this sample yield the same CDR3.

Per germline, CDR1 SNHLY and CDR2 FYNNEI. Trimming removed 5 bases from V and 4 bases from J, with 16 bases in between. This CDR3 is 15 amino acids long. The clonotype originates from a woman aged 60-75 years with COVID-19, enrolled during active disease. The source material was peripheral blood. V gene TRBV2 combines with J gene TRBJ2-3; D may be TRBD1 (5 bases). The CDR3 region is CASSPLVGQPDTQYF. CDR3 bases: TGTGCCAGCAGTCCCCTAGTGGGGCAACCAGATACGCAGTATTTT.